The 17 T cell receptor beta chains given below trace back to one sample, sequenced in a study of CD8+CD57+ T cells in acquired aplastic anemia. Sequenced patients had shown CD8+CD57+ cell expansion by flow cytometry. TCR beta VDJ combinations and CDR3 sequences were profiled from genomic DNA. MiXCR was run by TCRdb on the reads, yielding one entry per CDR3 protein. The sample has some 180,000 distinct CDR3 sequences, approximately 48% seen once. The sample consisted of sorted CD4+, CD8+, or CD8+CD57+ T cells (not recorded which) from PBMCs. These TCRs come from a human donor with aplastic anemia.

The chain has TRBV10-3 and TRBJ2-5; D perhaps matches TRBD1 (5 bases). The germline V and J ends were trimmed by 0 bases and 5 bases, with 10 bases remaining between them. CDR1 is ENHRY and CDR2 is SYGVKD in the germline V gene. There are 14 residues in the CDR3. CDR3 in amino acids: CAISESVSGETQYF. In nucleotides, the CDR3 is TGTGCCATCAGTGAGTCTGTTTCAGGGGAGACCCAGTACTTC.

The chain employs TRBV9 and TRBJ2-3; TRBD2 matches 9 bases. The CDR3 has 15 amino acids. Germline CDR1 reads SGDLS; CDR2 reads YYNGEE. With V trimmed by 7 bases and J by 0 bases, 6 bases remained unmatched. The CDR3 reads CASSRGGDSTDTQYF. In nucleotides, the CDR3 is TGTGCCAGCTCACGCGGGGGGGATAGCACAGATACGCAGTATTTT.

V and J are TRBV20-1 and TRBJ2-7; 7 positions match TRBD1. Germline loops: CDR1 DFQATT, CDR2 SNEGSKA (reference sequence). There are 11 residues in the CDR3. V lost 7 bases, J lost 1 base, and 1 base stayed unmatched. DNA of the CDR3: TGCAGTGTGACAGGGTCCTACGAGCAGTACTTC. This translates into CSVTGSYEQYF.

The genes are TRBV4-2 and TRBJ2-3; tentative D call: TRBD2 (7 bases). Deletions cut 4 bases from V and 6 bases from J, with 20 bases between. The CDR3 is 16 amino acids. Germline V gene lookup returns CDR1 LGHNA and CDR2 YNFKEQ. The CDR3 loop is CASSRGGTKGVDTQYF. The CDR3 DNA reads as TGTGCCAGCAGCCGGGGGGGCACCAAGGGCGTGGATACGCAGTATTTT.

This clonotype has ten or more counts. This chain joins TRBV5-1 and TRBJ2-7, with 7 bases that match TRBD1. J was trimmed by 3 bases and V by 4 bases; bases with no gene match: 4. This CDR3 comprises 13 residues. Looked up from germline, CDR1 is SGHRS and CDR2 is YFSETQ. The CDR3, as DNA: TGCGCCAGCAGCCGCAACAGGGGCTACGAGCAGTACTTC. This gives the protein CASSRNRGYEQYF.

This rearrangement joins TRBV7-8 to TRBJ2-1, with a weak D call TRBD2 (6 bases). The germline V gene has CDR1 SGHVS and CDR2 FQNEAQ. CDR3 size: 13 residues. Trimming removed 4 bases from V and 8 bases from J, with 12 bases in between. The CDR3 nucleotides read TGTGCCAGCAGCTCCACGACGGGGGATGAGCAGTTCTTC. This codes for CASSSTTGDEQFF. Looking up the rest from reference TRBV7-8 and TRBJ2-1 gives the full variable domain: GAGVSQSPRYKVAKRGQDVALRCDPISGHVSLFWYQQALGQGPEFLTYFQNEAQLDKSGLPSDRFFAERPEGSVSTLKIQRTQQEDSAVYLCASSSTTGDEQFFGPGTRLTVL.

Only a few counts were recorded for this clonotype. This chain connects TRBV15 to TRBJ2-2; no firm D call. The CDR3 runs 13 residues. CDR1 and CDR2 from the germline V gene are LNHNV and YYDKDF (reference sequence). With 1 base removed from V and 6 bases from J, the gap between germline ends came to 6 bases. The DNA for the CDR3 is TGTGCCACCAGCAGAGTTGGGGCCGGGGAGCTGTTTTTT. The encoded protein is CATSRVGAGELFF.

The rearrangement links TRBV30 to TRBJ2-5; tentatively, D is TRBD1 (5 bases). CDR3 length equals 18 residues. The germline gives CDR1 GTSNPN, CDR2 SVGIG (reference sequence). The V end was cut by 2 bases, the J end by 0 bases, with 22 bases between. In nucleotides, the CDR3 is TGTGCCTGGAGTCGCCCAGACAGCGTCCTATCTTACCAAGAGACCCAGTACTTC. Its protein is CAWSRPDSVLSYQETQYF.

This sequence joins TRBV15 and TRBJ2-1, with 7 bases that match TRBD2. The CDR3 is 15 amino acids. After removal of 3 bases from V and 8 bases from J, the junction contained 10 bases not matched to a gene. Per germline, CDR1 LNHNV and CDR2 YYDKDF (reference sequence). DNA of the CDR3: TGTGCCACCAGCAGTACGGGGGGATTGTTGGATGAGCAGTTCTTC. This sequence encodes CATSSTGGLLDEQFF.

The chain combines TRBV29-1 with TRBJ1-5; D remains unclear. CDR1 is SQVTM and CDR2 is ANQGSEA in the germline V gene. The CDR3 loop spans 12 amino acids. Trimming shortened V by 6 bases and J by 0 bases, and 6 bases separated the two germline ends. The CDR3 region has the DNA TGCAGCGTGGCCAATAGCAATCAGCCCCAGCATTTT. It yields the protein CSVANSNQPQHF. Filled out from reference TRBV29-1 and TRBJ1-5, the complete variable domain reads SAVISQKPSRDICQRGTSLTIQCQVDSQVTMMFWYRQQPGQSLTLIATANQGSEATYESGFVIDKFPISRPNLTFSTLTVSNMSPEDSSIYLCSVANSNQPQHFGDGTRLSIL.

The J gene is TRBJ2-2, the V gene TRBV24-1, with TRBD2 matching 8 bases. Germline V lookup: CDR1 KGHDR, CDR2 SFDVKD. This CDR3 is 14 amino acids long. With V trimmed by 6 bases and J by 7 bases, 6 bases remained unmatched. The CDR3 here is CATSLGGRNGELFF. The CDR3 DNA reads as TGTGCCACCAGTTTGGGCGGGAGGAACGGGGAGCTGTTTTTT.

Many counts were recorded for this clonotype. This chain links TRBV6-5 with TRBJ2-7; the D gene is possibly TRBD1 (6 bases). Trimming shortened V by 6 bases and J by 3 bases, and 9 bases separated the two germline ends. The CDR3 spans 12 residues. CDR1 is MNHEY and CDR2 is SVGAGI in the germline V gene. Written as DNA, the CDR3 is TGTGCCAGCAGGACAGGCCACTACGAGCAGTACTTC. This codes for CASRTGHYEQYF.

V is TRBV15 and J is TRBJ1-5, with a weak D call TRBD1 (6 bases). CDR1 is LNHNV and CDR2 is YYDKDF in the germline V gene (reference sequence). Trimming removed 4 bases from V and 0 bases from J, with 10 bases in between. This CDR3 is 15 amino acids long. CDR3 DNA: TGTGCCACCAGCAAGAGCAGGGGTAGCAATCAGCCCCAGCATTTT. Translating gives CATSKSRGSNQPQHF.

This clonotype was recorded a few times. DNA of the CDR3: TGCGCCAGCAGCCTGCGGGCGGAGGCCGATGAGCAGTTCTTC. Its translation: CASSLRAEADEQFF. This chain uses TRBV5-1 with TRBJ2-1, with a weak D call TRBD2 (5 bases). V lost 4 bases and J lost 8, with 16 bases in between. This CDR3 region has 14 residues. Germline CDR1 SGHRS, CDR2 YFSETQ.

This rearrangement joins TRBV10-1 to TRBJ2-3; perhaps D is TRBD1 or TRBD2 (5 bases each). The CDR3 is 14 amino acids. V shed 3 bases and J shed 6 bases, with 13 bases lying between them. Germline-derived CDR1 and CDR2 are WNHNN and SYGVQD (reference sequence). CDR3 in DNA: TGCGCCAGCAGTGAATCGACTTGGGACGATACGCAGTATTTT. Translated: CASSESTWDDTQYF.

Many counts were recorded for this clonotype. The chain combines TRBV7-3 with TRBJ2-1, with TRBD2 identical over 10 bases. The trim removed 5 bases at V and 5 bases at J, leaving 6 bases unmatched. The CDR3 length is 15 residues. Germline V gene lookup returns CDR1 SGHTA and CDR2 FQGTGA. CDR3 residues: CASSPSGGANNEQFF. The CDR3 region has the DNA TGTGCCAGCAGCCCCAGCGGGGGGGCTAACAATGAGCAGTTCTTC.

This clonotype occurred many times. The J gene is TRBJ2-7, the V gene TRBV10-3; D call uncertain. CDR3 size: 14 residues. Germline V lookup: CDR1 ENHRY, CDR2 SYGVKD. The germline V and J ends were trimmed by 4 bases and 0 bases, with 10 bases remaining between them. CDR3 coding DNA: TGTGCCATCAGTGGGACGCAGAGCTCCTACGAGCAGTACTTC. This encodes CAISGTQSSYEQYF.